This entry concerns a single T cell receptor (beta chain). Generated by immunoSEQ multiplex PCR, the TCRdb table keeps only in-frame clones and is missing some. The data show some 220,000 clones, roughly 80% seen once. The entry originates in a study of blood T cell repertoires in COVID-19. In germline, CDR1 is SEHNR, CDR2 FQNEAQ (reference sequence). The CDR3 is 15 residues long. J gave up 4 bases and V 7 bases, and 12 bases lay outside the gene matches. The sequenced sample was peripheral blood. This chain uses TRBV7-9 with TRBJ2-7; 8 bases agree with TRBD2. This sequence originates from a woman aged 25 to 39 who had recovered from COVID-19. The CDR3 loop reads CASTRPGAGVYEQYF. In nucleotides, the CDR3 is TGTGCCAGCACCAGGCCGGGAGCGGGAGTATACGAGCAGTACTTC. Full variable domain (remainder filled in from reference TRBV7-9 and TRBJ2-7): DTGVSQNPRHKITKRGQNVTFRCDPISEHNRLYWYRQTLGQGPEFLTYFQNEAQLEKSRLLSDRFSAERPKGSFSTLEIQRTEQGDSAMYLCASTRPGAGVYEQYFGPGTRLTVT.